Detailed here is one TCR beta chain. Sequencing of TCR beta covered CD8+ and CD4+ T cells obtained from blood. The data derive from a study of CD8 T cells in Susac syndrome. The V end lost 0 bases, the J end lost 3 bases, and 12 bases lay between the germline ends. The germline V gene encodes CDR1 SGHRS and CDR2 YFSETQ. This CDR3 is 15 amino acids long. Reverse transcription of 0.5 to 1 ug RNA was performed with random hexamers. TCR beta CDR3 was amplified by immunoSEQ covering 54 Vbeta and 13 Jbeta. TCRdb passed the immunoSEQ multiplex PCR reads through MiXCR, listing each CDR3 protein once. Here the sample spans about 190,000 distinct CDR3 sequences, approximately 94% being singletons.

The receptor was derived from a human donor with Susac syndrome. The sample comprised CD4+ T cells from PBMCs. The V call is TRBV5-1, the J call TRBJ2-5, with D possibly matching TRBD2 (5 bases). The CDR3 sequence is CASSLAAGGKETQYF. The CDR3 DNA reads TGCGCCAGCAGCTTGGCCGCAGGAGGTAAAGAGACCCAGTACTTC.